The 3 T cell receptor beta chains presented below share a single source sample, sequenced in a study of regulatory T cells in long-lasting Graves disease. Library construction for TCR beta used iRepertoire HTBI primers and Arm-PCR of CDR3 regions. Each CDR3 protein gets one entry after TCRdb re-called the multiplex PCR reads with MiXCR. The table includes almost 350,000 distinct CDR3 sequences, less than 20% detected once. Noted time point: persistent/refractory GD, antithyroid drugs over 5 years with positive TRAb. There was RNA extracted from PBMCs, and the TCR library was made from it. This specimen consisted of peripheral blood mononuclear cells (PBMCs), obtained when the disease was refractory, from a patient treated with antithyroid drugs. These receptors originate from a female donor with Graves disease.

This clonotype appeared many times. The rearrangement uses TRBV6-1 and TRBJ1-5; D is possibly TRBD1 (6 bases). Germline lookup yields CDR1 MNHNS and CDR2 SASEGT. The CDR3 extends over 12 amino acids. Trimming stripped 6 bases from V and 9 bases from J, with 12 bases between. CDR3 coding DNA: TGTGCCAGCAGGGACAGCCCATGGCCCCAGCATTTT. Translating it yields CASRDSPWPQHF.

This clonotype was observed many times. The chain is built from TRBV28 and TRBJ2-7; D remains ambiguous. With 7 bases removed from V and 4 bases from J, the gap between germline ends came to 8 bases. The CDR3 is made up of 11 amino acids. Germline loops: CDR1 MDHEN, CDR2 SYDVKM. CDR3 sequence reads: CASTSPYEQYF. CDR3 nucleotides: TGTGCCAGCACCTCACCATACGAGCAGTACTTC.

The rearrangement links TRBV11-3 to TRBJ1-1; no clear D. Germline CDR1 is SGHNT and CDR2 is YENEEA. Trimming took off 0 bases at V and 1 base at J, with 12 bases between the two ends. This CDR3 region has 16 residues. CDR3 amino acids: CASSLETTESNTEAFF. CDR3 DNA: TGTGCCAGCAGCTTAGAAACGACCGAATCGAACACTGAAGCTTTCTTT.